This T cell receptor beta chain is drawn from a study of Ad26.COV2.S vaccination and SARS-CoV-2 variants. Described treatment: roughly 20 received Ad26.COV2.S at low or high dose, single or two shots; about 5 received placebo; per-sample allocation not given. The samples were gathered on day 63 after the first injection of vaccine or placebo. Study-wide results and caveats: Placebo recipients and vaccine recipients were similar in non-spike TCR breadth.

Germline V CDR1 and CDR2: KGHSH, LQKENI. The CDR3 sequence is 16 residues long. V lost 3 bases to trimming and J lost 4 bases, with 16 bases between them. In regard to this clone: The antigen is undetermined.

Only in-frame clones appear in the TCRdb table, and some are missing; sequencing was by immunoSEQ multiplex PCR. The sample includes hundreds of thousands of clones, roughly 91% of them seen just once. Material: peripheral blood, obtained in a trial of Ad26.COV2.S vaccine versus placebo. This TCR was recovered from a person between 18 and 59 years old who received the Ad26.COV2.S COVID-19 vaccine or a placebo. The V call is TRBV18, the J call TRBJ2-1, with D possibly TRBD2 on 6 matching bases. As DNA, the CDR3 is TGTGCCAGCTCACCCCGGGGGTCCGCCGGTTACAATGAGCAGTTCTTC. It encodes CASSPRGSAGYNEQFF.